One and the same sample provided the 23 T cell receptor beta chains below, sequenced in a study of T cells in Graves' hyperthyroidism and ophthalmopathy. Researchers took RNA transcripts and amplified the TCR beta CDR3 regions from them. The TCR CDR3 was amplified in a first-round RT-PCR using the HTBI primer set. TCRdb re-analysed the multiplex PCR reads in MiXCR, keeping a single row per CDR3 protein. The repertoire holds some 760,000 distinct CDR3 sequences, around 13% seen once, with 10% to 13% in the top ten. The sample consisted of blood. The receptors come from a woman aged 18-30 years with Graves' hyperthyroidism.

This clonotype was counted ten times or more. This sequence joins TRBV20-1 and TRBJ2-7; D unresolved. Trimming cost V 5 bases and J 4 bases, with 24 bases left between them. CDR3 size: 16 residues. CDR1 and CDR2 (germline): DFQATT, SNEGSKA (reference sequence). CDR3 nucleotide sequence: TGCAGTGCTTACATTGAAAGCCCCGGATACCCTTACGAGCAGTACTTC. Translated: CSAYIESPGYPYEQYF.

This clonotype was recorded a few times. The chain combines TRBV29-1 with TRBJ1-4; D is perhaps TRBD1 (5 bases). This CDR3 is built from 17 residues. In germline, CDR1 is SQVTM, CDR2 ANQGSEA. The V gene lost 1 base and the J gene lost 7 bases, with 22 bases spanning the gap. The CDR3 DNA follows: TGCAGCGTTGAAGCGGGGGACCGCTATTATCCTGGTGAAAAACTGTTTTTT. Its translation is CSVEAGDRYYPGEKLFF.

This clonotype appeared many times. V gene TRBV4-2 combines with J gene TRBJ1-5; D gene unclear. CDR3 length: 16 amino acids. Trimming took off 0 bases at V and 4 bases at J, with 13 bases between the two ends. The germline CDR1 and CDR2 sequences are LGHNA and YNFKEQ. The DNA for the CDR3 is TGTGCCAGCAGCCAAGATAGTAAGGCAGTTAATCAGCCCCAGCATTTT. This codes for CASSQDSKAVNQPQHF.

Of note for this clonotype: One end of the junction fails to match germline, which may point to a read error. This rearrangement joins TRBV4-3 to TRBJ2-7, with TRBD1 as a possible D gene (6 bases). Germline CDR1 and CDR2: LGHNA and YSLEER. CDR3 size: 16 residues. For the CDR3, the DNA is TGCGCCAGCAGCCAAGACCAGGGGACCTTCTCCTGCGAGCAGTACTTC. Translated: CASSQDQGTFSCEQYF.

This sequence joins TRBV5-1 and TRBJ2-7; 9 bases line up with TRBD1. Germline V gene sequence: CDR1 SGHRS, CDR2 YFSETQ. Trimming at V came to 4 bases and at J to 5 bases, leaving 1 base not matched to a gene. The CDR3 is 12 amino acids. CDR3 amino acids: CASSGQGNEQYF. CDR3 sequence (DNA): TGCGCCAGCAGCGGACAGGGGAACGAGCAGTACTTC.

This chain links TRBV10-3 with TRBJ2-7; the D is unclear. In germline, CDR1 is ENHRY, CDR2 SYGVKD. The CDR3 consists of 13 residues. The V end was cut by 4 bases, the J end by 0 bases, with 7 bases between. The CDR3 loop is CAISAPLSYEQYF. The CDR3 coding sequence is TGTGCCATCAGTGCACCCCTCTCCTACGAGCAGTACTTC.

In its sample, this clonotype was seen many times. CDR3: CASSNSRGTGETQYF. In nucleotides, the CDR3 is TGTGCCAGCAGTAATAGCAGGGGAACAGGGGAGACCCAGTACTTC. The genes are TRBV28 and TRBJ2-5, with TRBD1 as a possible D gene (6 bases). Trimming took off 5 bases at V and 5 bases at J, with 18 bases between the two ends. The CDR3 contains 15 residues. Germline V gives CDR1 MDHEN, CDR2 SYDVKM.

This clonotype was seen ten or more times. The chain has TRBV10-3 and TRBJ1-6; TRBD1 agrees at 7 bases. Germline lookup yields CDR1 ENHRY and CDR2 SYGVKD. Germline trimming cut 2 bases from V and 5 bases from J; bases unmatched to any gene: 3. This CDR3 has 15 amino acids. The CDR3: CAISEGTANNSPLHF. CDR3 DNA: TGTGCCATCAGTGAGGGGACAGCCAATAATTCACCCCTCCACTTT.

On this clonotype: Relative to the germline gene, one junction end is altered; a read error may explain this. CDR3 region: CASGRAEQHF. The CDR3 nucleotides are TGTGCCAGCGGCCGGGCCGAGCAGCACTTC. The V call is TRBV5-6, the J call TRBJ2-7; D is ambiguous. There are 10 residues in the CDR3. Germline V lookup: CDR1 SGHDT, CDR2 YYEEEE.

This clonotype was seen repeatedly, ten times or more. The rearrangement links TRBV6-5 to TRBJ2-3; perhaps TRBD2 as D (5 bases). From germline, CDR1 is MNHEY and CDR2 SVGAGI. Between the trimmed V and J ends, which lost 0 bases and 0 bases, there was a span of 10 bases. The CDR3 is 16 amino acids. CDR3 DNA sequence: TGTGCCAGCAGTTACTCAAGCGGAGCTAGCACAGATACGCAGTATTTT. Protein sequence: CASSYSSGASTDTQYF.

This clonotype was recorded many times. The chain uses TRBV4-1 and TRBJ2-7; 7 bases are shared with TRBD2. CDR1 and CDR2 (germline): MGHRA, YSYEKL. The J segment lost 6 bases and the V segment lost 0 bases, leaving 8 bases of the junction unmatched. The CDR3 sequence is 15 residues long. The CDR3 DNA is TGCGCCAGCAGCCAAGACGCCCTAGCGGCCCTCGAGCAGTACTTC. This translates into CASSQDALAALEQYF.

This clonotype was observed at least ten times. V and J are TRBV11-2 and TRBJ2-7, with D possibly being TRBD1 (5 bases). Germline V gene lookup returns CDR1 SGHAT and CDR2 FQNNGV. V was shortened by 5 bases and J by 2 bases, with 10 bases between the two germline ends. The CDR3 totals 13 residues. In nucleotides, the CDR3 is TGTGCCAGCAGCACAGACAGTGCCTACGAGCAGTACTTC. Encoded protein: CASSTDSAYEQYF. The entire variable domain, with the rest obtained from reference TRBV11-2 and TRBJ2-7, is as follows: EAGVAQSPRYKIIEKRQSVAFWCNPISGHATLYWYQQILGQGPKLLIQFQNNGVVDDSQLPKDRFSAERLKGVDSTLKIQPAKLEDSAVYLCASSTDSAYEQYFGPGTRLTVT.

This clonotype was counted at least ten times. The chain uses TRBV13 and TRBJ2-7; D possibly matches TRBD1 or TRBD2 (6 bases each). The CDR3 consists of 16 residues. The V gene lost 3 bases and the J gene lost 5 bases, with 20 bases spanning the gap. The V gene's germline CDR1 is PRHDT and CDR2 FYEKMQ (reference sequence). CDR3 bases: TGTGCCAGCAGCTTCGCTCTTGGGACGGGGGCCCACGAGCAGTACTTC. As protein: CASSFALGTGAHEQYF.

This chain uses TRBV4-1 with TRBJ2-5; tentative D call: TRBD2 (6 bases). CDR3 length: 14 residues. Germline CDR1 and CDR2: MGHRA and YSYEKL. Trimming stripped 0 bases from V and 5 bases from J, with 10 bases between. CDR3 in DNA: TGCGCCAGCAGCCAAGAGGGGGGTTTGGAGACCCAGTACTTC. Protein sequence: CASSQEGGLETQYF.

The chain joins TRBV7-9 to TRBJ1-1; D may be TRBD1 (5 bases). Trimming removed 1 base from V and 3 bases from J, with 12 bases in between. This CDR3 spans 15 amino acids. CDR1 and CDR2 (germline): SEHNR, FQNEAQ (reference sequence). The CDR3 sequence is CASSLGQRRDTEAFF. Written as DNA, the CDR3 is TGTGCCAGCAGCTTAGGACAGCGCCGGGACACTGAAGCTTTCTTT.

This clonotype was detected only a few times. In DNA, the CDR3 is TGTGCCAGCAGTTTATCACCCCAGCTCTATGGCTACACCTTC. Its translation is CASSLSPQLYGYTF. The chain employs TRBV28 and TRBJ1-2; no definite D call. The CDR3 loop spans 14 amino acids. CDR1 is MDHEN, CDR2 SYDVKM, per germline. With 1 base removed from V and 4 bases from J, the gap between germline ends came to 10 bases.

The chain recombines TRBV6-2 or TRBV6-3 with TRBJ2-7; 7 bases match TRBD1. V lost 7 bases and J lost 2; bases outside the gene matches: 2. This CDR3 is built from 12 residues. Germline V gene data show CDR1 as MNHEY and CDR2 as SVGEGT. The CDR3 protein is CASKDRPYEQYF. The CDR3 nucleotides read TGTGCCAGCAAGGACAGGCCCTACGAGCAGTACTTC.

This chain links TRBV30 with TRBJ2-1; 9 positions match TRBD2. This CDR3 region has 13 residues. From germline, CDR1 is GTSNPN and CDR2 SVGIG (reference sequence). V was pared by 5 bases and J by 6 bases, with 5 bases of the junction left unmatched. CDR3 in amino acids: CAWSGTSFNEQFF. Written as DNA, the CDR3 is TGTGCCTGGTCGGGGACTAGCTTCAATGAGCAGTTCTTC.

In this sample, this clonotype turned up once. The CDR3 sequence: CASSQEGGLTYEQYF. As DNA, the CDR3 is TGTGCCAGCAGCCAAGAGGGGGGTTTAACCTACGAGCAGTACTTC. The chain couples TRBV4-2 to TRBJ2-7; D is possibly TRBD2 (6 bases). Trimming shortened V by 0 bases and J by 2 bases, and 11 bases separated the two germline ends. Germline assignment: CDR1 LGHNA and CDR2 YNFKEQ. This CDR3 spans 15 amino acids.

This clonotype turned up a few times. The chain recombines TRBV11-2 with TRBJ2-7; TRBD2 is a possible D gene (6 bases). CDR3 length: 15 residues. Germline CDR1 and CDR2: SGHAT and FQNNGV. The V end lost 3 bases, the J end lost 3 bases, and 15 bases lay between the germline ends. CDR3 bases: TGTGCCAGCAGCTTCCCGGGGACTGATTACTACGAGCAGTACTTC. Translated: CASSFPGTDYYEQYF. Full variable domain (outside the CDR3, taken from reference TRBV11-2 and TRBJ2-7): EAGVAQSPRYKIIEKRQSVAFWCNPISGHATLYWYQQILGQGPKLLIQFQNNGVVDDSQLPKDRFSAERLKGVDSTLKIQPAKLEDSAVYLCASSFPGTDYYEQYFGPGTRLTVT.

This chain connects TRBV19 to TRBJ1-1; D gene ambiguous. There are 13 residues in the CDR3. The germline gives CDR1 LNHDA, CDR2 SQIVND (reference sequence). Trimming cost V 10 bases and J 1 base, with 13 bases left between them. The DNA of the CDR3 is TGTGCCACCACCCCGATTGCGAACACTGAAGCTTTCTTT. Amino acids: CATTPIANTEAFF.

This clonotype turned up a few times. As DNA, the CDR3 is TGCGCCAGCAGCCAAGATCGGCGGGAGAGCAAGGGCGGGGAGCTGTTTTTT. Amino acids: CASSQDRRESKGGELFF. The chain employs TRBV4-3 and TRBJ2-2; TRBD2 aligns across 7 bases. V was clipped by 0 bases and J by 7 bases; unmatched bases: 11. Per the germline V gene, CDR1 is LGHNA and CDR2 is YSLEER. The CDR3 has 17 amino acids.

This clonotype was seen at least ten times. V is TRBV7-6 and J is TRBJ2-1; a possible D gene is TRBD2 (6 bases). With 5 bases removed from V and 1 base from J, the gap between germline ends came to 24 bases. Per the germline V gene, CDR1 is SGHVS and CDR2 is FNYEAQ. This CDR3 region has 19 residues. CDR3 bases: TGTGCCAGCAGCCCCGCCGAGGGTAGCGGACGACTATCCTACAATGAGCAGTTCTTC. It specifies CASSPAEGSGRLSYNEQFF. Combining the CDR3 with reference TRBV7-6 and TRBJ2-1 gives the whole variable domain GAGVSQSPRYKVTKRGQDVALRCDPISGHVSLYWYRQALGQGPEFLTYFNYEAQQDKSGLPNDRFSAERPEGSISTLTIQRTEQRDSAMYRCASSPAEGSGRLSYNEQFFGPGTRLTVL.